The 31 T cell receptor beta chains given below trace back to one sample, sequenced in a study of regulatory T cells in long-lasting Graves disease. Combining iRepertoire HTBI primers with Arm-PCR of CDR3 regions, the authors built TCR beta libraries. In TCRdb, the multiplex PCR reads were re-called with MiXCR into one record per CDR3 protein. The table has around 480,000 distinct CDR3 sequences, around 15% seen once. Time point noted: newly diagnosed GD, antithyroid drugs for less than 3 months. TCR sequences were obtained from RNA taken from PBMCs. The same sample was also used in a study of T cells in Graves' hyperthyroidism and ophthalmopathy.

Sequenced material: peripheral blood mononuclear cells (PBMCs), taken at new diagnosis, from a patient treated with antithyroid drugs. These receptors all stem from a man aged 40-50 years with Graves disease.

Many counts were recorded for this clonotype. This chain joins TRBV13 and TRBJ2-2, with 7 bases lining up with TRBD1. The germline V gene encodes CDR1 PRHDT and CDR2 FYEKMQ (reference sequence). The CDR3 length is 14 residues. Trimming removed 5 bases from V and 6 bases from J; junction bases left unmatched: 6. CDR3 sequence reads: CASSQTGVPGELFF. For the CDR3, the DNA is TGTGCCAGCAGCCAAACAGGGGTCCCCGGGGAGCTGTTTTTT.

This rearrangement joins TRBV5-1 to TRBJ2-1, with 8 bases lining up with TRBD2. The CDR3 totals 17 residues. J lost 7 bases, V lost 0 bases, and 12 bases had no gene match. Germline V gene sequence: CDR1 SGHRS, CDR2 YFSETQ. This CDR3 reads CASSLAMSGSGWNEQFF. The CDR3 bases are TGCGCCAGCAGCTTGGCCATGAGCGGGAGTGGGTGGAATGAGCAGTTCTTC.

The rearrangement joins TRBV7-9 to TRBJ2-5; D is ambiguous. Germline CDR1 reads SEHNR; CDR2 reads FQNEAQ (reference sequence). The V and J ends lost 0 bases and 5 bases respectively, with 13 bases between them. The CDR3 is 15 residues long. CDR3 residues: CASSLAIGSSETQYF. For the CDR3, the DNA is TGTGCCAGCAGCTTAGCAATAGGCTCATCTGAGACCCAGTACTTC.

In this sample, this clonotype turned up many times. The CDR3 DNA is TGTGCCAGCAGTGACGGCGCAGATACGCAGTATTTT. Protein sequence: CASSDGADTQYF. The gene calls are TRBV2 and TRBJ2-3; no firm D call. The germline V gene has CDR1 SNHLY and CDR2 FYNNEI. The CDR3 is 12 amino acids. With 3 bases removed from V and 4 bases from J, the gap between germline ends came to 5 bases. Supplemented by reference TRBV2 and TRBJ2-3, the full variable domain reads EPEVTQTPSHQVTQMGQEVILRCVPISNHLYFYWYRQILGQKVEFLVSFYNNEISEKSEIFDDQFSVERPDGSNFTLKIRSTKLEDSAMYFCASSDGADTQYFGPGTRLTVL.

This clonotype was observed at least ten times. The chain links TRBV11-2 to TRBJ2-3; D is ambiguous. V lost 4 bases and J 5 bases, leaving 10 bases between the germline ends. The CDR3 is 13 amino acids. Per germline, CDR1 SGHAT and CDR2 FQNNGV. In nucleotides, the CDR3 is TGTGCCAGCAGCTCTCAGGCTGGAGATACGCAGTATTTT. Translation: CASSSQAGDTQYF.

The rearrangement joins TRBV3-1 to TRBJ2-6; no clear D. The CDR3 sequence is 17 residues long. The V end lost 0 bases, the J end lost 0 bases, and 9 bases lay between the germline ends. CDR1 LGHDT and CDR2 YNNKEL come from the germline V gene (reference sequence). The CDR3 DNA reads as TGTGCCAGCAGCCAAGATCGACGGATCTCTGGGGCCAACGTCCTGACTTTC. Its translation: CASSQDRRISGANVLTF.

The V call is TRBV6-5, the J call TRBJ2-1; 11 bases agree with TRBD2. The germline V gene encodes CDR1 MNHEY and CDR2 SVGAGI. V shed 2 bases, J shed 5 bases, and the junction held 2 bases outside the gene matches. This CDR3 is 15 amino acids long. The CDR3 loop is CASSYLAGGHNEQFF. CDR3 bases: TGTGCCAGCAGTTACCTAGCGGGAGGCCACAATGAGCAGTTCTTC.

This sequence joins TRBV30 and TRBJ1-2; D is perhaps TRBD1 (6 bases). Germline CDR1 GTSNPN, CDR2 SVGIG (reference sequence). This CDR3 comprises 11 residues. The ends were cut back, 6 bases at V and 7 bases at J, with 12 bases in the middle. The CDR3 sequence: CACGGGGGYTF. The CDR3 DNA reads as TGTGCCTGCGGGGGGGGCGGTGGCTACACCTTC.

This clonotype has more than one count but fewer than ten. The V call is TRBV9, the J call TRBJ1-1, with a tentative D call TRBD1 (5 bases). CDR3 length equals 13 residues. Germline V gene sequence: CDR1 SGDLS, CDR2 YYNGEE. Trimming shortened V by 4 bases and J by 1 base, and 8 bases separated the two germline ends. In DNA form, the CDR3 reads TGTGCCAGCAGCCGTGGGGCGAACACTGAAGCTTTCTTT. Its protein is CASSRGANTEAFF.

This clonotype was detected ten times or more. The V gene is TRBV12-3 or TRBV12-4, the J gene TRBJ1-5; D gene ambiguous. Trimming stripped 7 bases from V and 2 bases from J, with 18 bases between. CDR3 size: 16 residues. CDR3 coding DNA: TGTGCCAGCACCACCGTGGGCGGGTATGGCAATCAGCCCCAGCATTTT. Amino acids: CASTTVGGYGNQPQHF.

The chain is built from TRBV6-1 and TRBJ2-3, with a possible D match to TRBD1 (5 bases). The CDR3 has 16 residues. The germline CDR1 and CDR2 sequences are MNHNS and SASEGT. The V end was cut by 5 bases, the J end by 3 bases, with 18 bases between. The CDR3 nucleotides read TGTGCCAGCAGTCCCCTCACCGGCAGGGCGACAGATACGCAGTATTTT. Protein product: CASSPLTGRATDTQYF.

This clonotype was seen ten or more times. The chain uses TRBV5-1 and TRBJ2-1; D is tentatively TRBD1 or TRBD2 (5 bases each). The V and J ends lost 3 bases and 2 bases respectively, with 12 bases between them. This CDR3 has 15 residues. Germline loops: CDR1 SGHRS, CDR2 YFSETQ. The DNA for the CDR3 is TGCGCCAGCAGCTGGGACGGGGCCCCCTACAATGAGCAGTTCTTC. It specifies CASSWDGAPYNEQFF.

This chain uses TRBV6-2 or TRBV6-3 with TRBJ2-2, with D possibly being TRBD1 (6 bases). The germline gives CDR1 MNHEY, CDR2 SVGEGT. This CDR3 is 15 amino acids long. Trimming took off 6 bases at V and 1 base at J, with 12 bases between the two ends. The CDR3 protein is CASSYGTWNTGELFF. The CDR3 region has the DNA TGTGCCAGCAGCTACGGGACATGGAACACCGGGGAGCTGTTTTTT.

J is TRBJ2-5 and V is TRBV19; D is undetermined. Germline V CDR1 and CDR2: LNHDA, SQIVND (reference sequence). V dropped 0 bases and J dropped 1 base, with 9 bases sitting between them. The CDR3 consists of 15 residues. The CDR3 here is CASSIEGSGQETQYF. CDR3 bases: TGTGCCAGTAGTATAGAAGGCTCGGGCCAAGAGACCCAGTACTTC. Drawing the rest from reference TRBV19 and TRBJ2-5, the complete variable domain is DGGITQSPKYLFRKEGQNVTLSCEQNLNHDAMYWYRQDPGQGLRLIYYSQIVNDFQKGDIAEGYSVSREKKESFPLTVTSAQKNPTAFYLCASSIEGSGQETQYFGPGTRLLVL.

This clonotype was picked up a small number of times. The chain links TRBV2 to TRBJ2-1, with 7 positions matching TRBD1. The V and J ends lost 11 bases and 3 bases, in that order; junction bases with no gene match: 13. The CDR3 has 15 residues. Germline CDR1 and CDR2: SNHLY and FYNNEI. The CDR3 DNA sequence: TGTGCCTGGAGTGCCTCGGGACAGAACTACAATGAGCAGTTCTTC. It codes for CAWSASGQNYNEQFF.

This clonotype was seen only a few times. The rearrangement uses TRBV4-1 and TRBJ2-3, with D maybe TRBD1 (6 bases). The assigned J gene may be wrong: the sequence end matches TRBJ2-7 better. In germline, CDR1 is MGHRA, CDR2 YSYEKL. The CDR3 has 12 residues. The CDR3 sequence: CASSHPQGEQYF. The CDR3 DNA is TGCGCCAGCAGCCATCCCCAGGGGGAGCAGTACTTC.

This sequence joins TRBV28 and TRBJ1-2; 7 nucleotides agree with TRBD1. V trimming: 2 bases; J trimming: 5 bases; junction bases outside the gene matches: 8. The germline V gene encodes CDR1 MDHEN and CDR2 SYDVKM. The CDR3 has 15 amino acids. The CDR3 DNA is TGTGCCAGCAGTTTAGGAGGGGGCTTGGATTATGGCTACACCTTC. Encoded protein: CASSLGGGLDYGYTF.

The chain joins TRBV11-2 to TRBJ2-2; 14 nucleotides agree with TRBD2. The CDR3 loop spans 15 amino acids. The germline V gene encodes CDR1 SGHAT and CDR2 FQNNGV. With 5 bases clipped from V and 6 bases from J, the junction kept 2 bases outside the gene matches. CDR3 residues: CASSPGLAGAGELFF. CDR3 bases: TGTGCCAGCAGCCCGGGACTAGCGGGAGCCGGGGAGCTGTTTTTT. Together with reference TRBV11-2 and TRBJ2-2, the CDR3 gives the full variable domain: EAGVAQSPRYKIIEKRQSVAFWCNPISGHATLYWYQQILGQGPKLLIQFQNNGVVDDSQLPKDRFSAERLKGVDSTLKIQPAKLEDSAVYLCASSPGLAGAGELFFGEGSRLTVL.

This clonotype was seen repeatedly, ten times or more. The genes are TRBV3-1 and TRBJ1-3; D unresolved. This CDR3 has 15 amino acids. Germline lookup yields CDR1 LGHDT and CDR2 YNNKEL (reference sequence). Between the trimmed V and J ends, which lost 5 bases and 0 bases, there was a span of 11 bases. The CDR3 nucleotides read TGTGCCAGCAGCTTCGCCGGATCCTCTGGAAACACCATATATTTT. Translation: CASSFAGSSGNTIYF.

Ten or more counts support this clonotype. V usage is TRBV7-8 and J usage is TRBJ2-7, with D uncertain. Germline CDR1 is SGHVS and CDR2 is FQNEAQ. Trimming removed 5 bases from V and 9 bases from J, with 14 bases in between. The CDR3 consists of 12 residues. The chain's CDR3 is CASSPDGLGQYF. For the CDR3, the DNA is TGTGCCAGCAGCCCGGACGGATTAGGGCAGTACTTC.

For this clonotype: A read error may be the cause here, since a much bigger clone is one base away. The V gene is TRBV5-1, the J gene TRBJ2-3; no reliable D call. Per the germline V gene, CDR1 is SGHRS and CDR2 is YFSETQ. Trimming shortened V by 5 bases and J by 1 base, and 11 bases separated the two germline ends. The CDR3 sequence is 14 residues long. The CDR3 is CASSRYAGTDTQYF. The CDR3 DNA is TGCGCCAGCAGTCGGTACGCGGGCACAGATACGCAGTATTTT. Combining the CDR3 with reference TRBV5-1 and TRBJ2-3 gives the whole variable domain KAGVTQTPRYLIKTRGQQVTLSCSPISGHRSVSWYQQTPGQGLQFLFEYFSETQRNKGNFPGRFSGRQFSNSRSEMNVSTLELGDSALYLCASSRYAGTDTQYFGPGTRLTVL.

The V gene is TRBV27, the J gene TRBJ2-5, with a tentative D call TRBD2 (5 bases). Trimming cost V 3 bases and J 7 bases, with 12 bases left between them. This CDR3 comprises 13 residues. Germline V gives CDR1 MNHEY, CDR2 SMNVEV (reference sequence). CDR3 DNA: TGTGCCAGCAGTTTTTCCGGGGATCGGACCCAGTACTTC. It specifies CASSFSGDRTQYF.

Ten or more counts support this clonotype. This chain joins TRBV4-1 and TRBJ2-7; 10 bases line up with TRBD1. Looked up from germline, CDR1 is MGHRA and CDR2 is YSYEKL. There are 14 residues in the CDR3. The J segment lost 4 bases and the V segment lost 0 bases, leaving 0 bases of the junction unmatched. CDR3 nucleotide sequence: TGCGCCAGCAGCCAAGAGGACAGGGGGTACGAGCAGTACTTC. Its protein is CASSQEDRGYEQYF.

This clonotype showed up many times. The genes are TRBV7-9 and TRBJ2-1; D might be TRBD1 or TRBD2, each matching 5 bases. Germline V lookup: CDR1 SEHNR, CDR2 FQNEAQ (reference sequence). The CDR3 extends over 14 amino acids. V dropped 2 bases and J dropped 10 bases, with 15 bases sitting between them. CDR3 sequence (DNA): TGTGCCAGCAGCTTAAGTCCTATGGGGACCGAGCAGTTCTTC. Translating it yields CASSLSPMGTEQFF.

This clonotype came up a few times. The V gene is TRBV27, the J gene TRBJ2-1; TRBD2 agrees at 8 bases. Germline V gene sequence: CDR1 MNHEY, CDR2 SMNVEV (reference sequence). This CDR3 spans 15 amino acids. The trim removed 6 bases at V and 4 bases at J, leaving 8 bases unmatched. The chain's CDR3 is CASRELAGQYNEQFF. CDR3 coding DNA: TGTGCCAGCAGAGAGCTAGCGGGTCAGTACAATGAGCAGTTCTTC.

In this sample, this clonotype turned up a few times. The chain has TRBV20-1 and TRBJ2-3; no clear D gene. This CDR3 region has 14 residues. Per germline, CDR1 DFQATT and CDR2 SNEGSKA (reference sequence). V was pared by 5 bases and J by 2 bases, with 14 bases between. The CDR3 nucleotides are TGCAGTGCTGAAGGGCCTAGGGTCACAGATACGCAGTATTTT. The encoded protein is CSAEGPRVTDTQYF.

The chain is built from TRBV19 and TRBJ2-5, with TRBD1 matching 12 bases. Germline CDR1 LNHDA, CDR2 SQIVND (reference sequence). After removal of 5 bases from V and 5 bases from J, the junction contained 9 bases not matched to a gene. The CDR3 extends over 16 amino acids. The CDR3 is CASSSRRDRGLETQYF. The CDR3 coding sequence is TGTGCCAGTAGTTCCCGGAGGGACAGGGGGCTGGAGACCCAGTACTTC.

This rearrangement joins TRBV5-5 to TRBJ1-6, with a tentative D call TRBD1 (6 bases). The CDR3 contains 15 residues. Trimming took 4 bases from V and 8 from J, leaving 16 bases between them. Germline lookup yields CDR1 SGHKS and CDR2 YYEKEE (reference sequence). The CDR3 region is CASSLGGGGDSPLHF. DNA of the CDR3: TGTGCCAGCAGCCTCGGGGGGGGCGGTGATTCACCCCTCCACTTT.

The sample holds a few counts of this clonotype. The chain is built from TRBV6-1 and TRBJ2-7; 8 positions match TRBD1. The V gene end was trimmed by 3 bases and the J gene end by 2 bases; junction bases not matched to a gene: 9. Germline V CDR1 and CDR2: MNHNS, SASEGT. The length of the CDR3 is 16 residues. CDR3 loop: CASSDLARDRTYEQYF. CDR3 nucleotides: TGTGCCAGCAGTGATTTAGCAAGGGACAGGACCTACGAGCAGTACTTC.

The chain is built from TRBV5-1 and TRBJ2-5; D remains ambiguous. This CDR3 has 14 amino acids. Germline CDR1 reads SGHRS; CDR2 reads YFSETQ. Trimming took 2 bases from V and 1 from J, leaving 9 bases between them. This CDR3 reads CASSFTDGQETQYF. The CDR3, as DNA: TGCGCCAGCAGCTTCACGGACGGCCAAGAGACCCAGTACTTC.

The chain uses TRBV7-6 and TRBJ2-5, with TRBD2 matching over 11 bases. The germline V gene encodes CDR1 SGHVS and CDR2 FNYEAQ. V lost 5 bases to trimming and J lost 5 bases; unmatched junction nucleotides: 4. The CDR3 covers 14 residues. The CDR3 region has the DNA TGTGCCAGCAGCCCGCGGACTAGCGGGGAGACCCAGTACTTC. Residues: CASSPRTSGETQYF.